This TCR beta chain appears in the sequencing data of a study of identical twins' blood T cells. Study in general: About twelve libraries, six alpha and six beta, gave 50 million to 55 million reads.

This clonotype was detected only a few times. The antigen is undetermined. TCRdb used MiXCR to reprocess the 5' RACE reads, holding one entry per CDR3 protein. Of roughly 340,000 distinct CDR3 sequences listed, roughly 31% are singletons. The CDR3 consists of 14 residues. Trimming took 3 bases from V and 7 from J; bases not matched to a gene: 7. Germline CDR1 reads DFQATT; CDR2 reads SNEGSKA (reference sequence). Study findings and constraints: Shared environment remains a possible cause of twin similarity. Shared CDR3 clonotype counts tracked mainly the product of cloneset sizes. Abundant TCRbeta CDR3s overlapped more between twins than with unrelated donors.

This clonotype originated in a woman aged 18 to 55 in good health. Sequencing was performed on PBMCs. V gene TRBV20-1 combines with J gene TRBJ1-4, with 8 positions matching TRBD1. The CDR3 loop is CSASLPGGSEKLFF. The CDR3 DNA reads as TGCAGTGCTAGTCTTCCAGGGGGCAGTGAAAAACTGTTTTTT.